This TCR beta chain was recovered during a study of Graves' ophthalmopathy and Graves' hyperthyroidism. Concerning this clonotype itself: Its antigen is not known.

TCR beta CDR3 amplification used RNA transcripts. Second-round multiplex PCR followed a first-round RT-PCR using HTBI primers. TCRdb passed the multiplex PCR reads through MiXCR, listing each CDR3 protein once. The sample records around 1.1 million distinct CDR3 sequences, less than 45% being singletons. The CDR3 runs 14 residues. The J segment lost 0 bases and the V segment lost 10 bases, leaving 9 bases of the junction unmatched. Germline-derived CDR1 and CDR2 are SGHVT and SQSDAQ. The hyperthyroidism patients, aged 18 to 65, had been newly diagnosed, with under 2 months' duration. Among the exclusions were patients with other autoimmune diseases, uncontrolled infections, pregnancy or lactation. Study-level findings and limits: Distinction of ophthalmopathy from stable hyperthyroidism by a 13-signature model reached 85% to 90% sensitivity and approximately 80% specificity. The model reached 65% to 71% sensitivity and 72.22% specificity for predicting ophthalmopathy progression.

The receptor comes from an adult man with Graves' hyperthyroidism. This chain links TRBV7-4 with TRBJ2-7, with 7 nucleotides matching TRBD2. Sequencing was performed on peripheral blood or thyroid tissue (not recorded which). The CDR3 loop is CATREAGSSYEQYF. Here the CDR3 DNA reads TGTGCCACTCGTGAAGCGGGGAGCTCCTACGAGCAGTACTTC. The full variable domain, rest sourced from reference TRBV7-4 and TRBJ2-7, is GAGVSQSPRYKVAKRGRDVALRCDSISGHVTLYWYRQTLGQGSEVLTYSQSDAQRDKSGRPSGRFSAERPERSVSTLKIQRTEQGDSAVYLCATREAGSSYEQYFGPGTRLTVT.